Following are 21 T cell receptor beta chains from one sample sequenced in a study of siplizumab effects on memory and regulatory T cells. The cells of the mixed lymphocyte reaction underwent a roughly 6-day coculture at 37°C. TCRdb's copy holds only in-frame clones and misses some; the assay was immunoSEQ multiplex PCR. The data contain about 9,900 clones, around 40% of them singletons. Their antigens are not known. Sequences were obtained from CFSE-low (dividing) CD4+ T cells sorted from an allogeneic mixed lymphocyte reaction. The origin of the receptors is a human donor in good health; the cells came from an allogeneic mixed lymphocyte reaction.

This chain connects TRBV15 to TRBJ2-2; 8 bases agree with TRBD1. Per germline, CDR1 LNHNV and CDR2 YYDKDF (reference sequence). The CDR3 totals 16 residues. The V segment lost 3 bases and the J segment 4 bases; nucleotides outside the gene matches: 7. The CDR3 region is CATSSRTGTGTGELFF. CDR3 sequence (DNA): TGTGCCACCAGCAGCCGGACAGGGACTGGCACCGGGGAGCTGTTTTTT.

The J gene is TRBJ1-2, the V gene TRBV30; TRBD1 matches at 7 bases. V lost 5 bases to trimming and J lost 2 bases; unmatched junction nucleotides: 8. Germline CDR1 GTSNPN, CDR2 SVGIG (reference sequence). The CDR3 has 14 amino acids. The CDR3 nucleotides are TGTGCCTGGGGAAGGATGACAGGGAACTATGGCTACACCTTC. It translates to CAWGRMTGNYGYTF.

Only a few counts were recorded for this clone. One end of the junction does not line up with germline, which may come from a read error. The rearrangement joins TRBV5-4 to TRBJ1-1; 8 nucleotides match TRBD1. The germline V gene encodes CDR1 SGHNT and CDR2 YYREEE (reference sequence). This CDR3 is built from 15 residues. The chain's CDR3 is CASSQSDRVGTEAFF. The CDR3 coding sequence is TGCGCCAGCAGCCAGTCGGACAGGGTTGGCACTGAAGCTTTCTTT. The whole variable domain, filled in from reference TRBV5-4 and TRBJ1-1, reads ETGVTQSPTHLIKTRGQQVTLRCSSQSGHNTVSWYQQALGQGPQFIFQYYREEENGRGNFPPRFSGLQFPNYSSELNVNALELDDSALYLCASSQSDRVGTEAFFGQGTRLTVV.

This chain uses TRBV5-1 with TRBJ2-5, with a weak D call TRBD1 (6 bases). Per the germline V gene, CDR1 is SGHRS and CDR2 is YFSETQ. The CDR3 sequence is 14 residues long. V was shortened by 0 bases and J by 7 bases, with 13 bases between the two germline ends. The chain's CDR3 is CASSLDRAHGTQYF. The CDR3, as DNA: TGCGCCAGCAGCTTGGACAGGGCCCATGGGACCCAGTACTTC. The entire variable domain, with the rest obtained from reference TRBV5-1 and TRBJ2-5, is as follows: KAGVTQTPRYLIKTRGQQVTLSCSPISGHRSVSWYQQTPGQGLQFLFEYFSETQRNKGNFPGRFSGRQFSNSRSEMNVSTLELGDSALYLCASSLDRAHGTQYFGPGTRLLVL.

The sample holds a few counts of this clone. The chain combines TRBV18 with TRBJ2-3, with D possibly TRBD2 on 7 matching bases. The V gene's germline CDR1 is KGHSH and CDR2 LQKENI. V was cut by 5 bases and J by 6 bases, with 30 bases left in between. The CDR3 totals 19 residues. The CDR3 loop reads CASSSTPPGGRGGPDTQYF. For the CDR3, the DNA is TGTGCCAGCTCATCGACCCCTCCGGGAGGTAGGGGGGGACCCGATACGCAGTATTTT. Full variable domain (rest looked up from reference TRBV18 and TRBJ2-3): NAGVMQNPRHLVRRRGQEARLRCSPMKGHSHVYWYRQLPEEGLKFMVYLQKENIIDESGMPKERFSAEFPKEGPSILRIQQVVRGDSAAYFCASSSTPPGGRGGPDTQYFGPGTRLTVL.

This clone has only a few counts. V gene TRBV7-2 combines with J gene TRBJ1-2, with D unclear. Looked up from germline, CDR1 is SGHTA and CDR2 is FQGNSA. Deletions cut 1 base from V and 8 bases from J, with 14 bases between. The CDR3 has 14 amino acids. CDR3 loop: CASSLGLGRGGYTF. The DNA for the CDR3 is TGTGCCAGCAGCTTAGGGTTGGGGAGAGGCGGCTACACCTTC. Combining the CDR3 with reference TRBV7-2 and TRBJ1-2 gives the whole variable domain GAGVSQSPSNKVTEKGKDVELRCDPISGHTALYWYRQSLGQGLEFLIYFQGNSAPDKSGLPSDRFSAERTGGSVSTLTIQRTQQEDSAVYLCASSLGLGRGGYTFGSGTRLTVV.

In its sample, this clone ranks as medium-sized. The chain joins TRBV9 to TRBJ1-1; no reliable D call. This CDR3 spans 14 amino acids. Per the germline V gene, CDR1 is SGDLS and CDR2 is YYNGEE. V was trimmed by 2 bases and J by 3 bases, leaving 11 bases between them. The CDR3 reads CASSVISRDTEAFF. The CDR3 coding sequence is TGTGCCAGCAGCGTGATATCAAGGGACACTGAAGCTTTCTTT.

This clone was observed a handful of times. The chain carries TRBV29-1 and TRBJ1-5; D is undetermined. Germline loops: CDR1 SQVTM, CDR2 ANQGSEA. V lost 6 bases and J 9 bases, leaving 18 bases between the germline ends. The CDR3 spans 13 residues. As DNA, the CDR3 is TGCAGCGTGGCCCTAAGTGGAGGTGGGCCCCAGCATTTT. It specifies CSVALSGGGPQHF.

This clone is termed medium-sized. The chain has TRBV27 and TRBJ2-1; 8 bases line up with TRBD2. V was clipped by 6 bases and J by 3 bases; unmatched bases: 4. The germline CDR1 and CDR2 sequences are MNHEY and SMNVEV (reference sequence). This CDR3 spans 14 amino acids. The DNA for the CDR3 is TGTGCCAGCAGGGGAGCGGGAGACTACAATGAGCAGTTCTTC. Amino acid sequence: CASRGAGDYNEQFF.

This rearrangement joins TRBV9 to TRBJ1-4; D uncertain. V gave up 3 bases and J gave up 8 bases, with 14 bases separating them. The CDR3 spans 14 residues. Germline values: CDR1 SGDLS, CDR2 YYNGEE. The CDR3 sequence: CASSGGVQAEKLFF. The CDR3 nucleotides read TGTGCCAGCAGCGGCGGGGTCCAAGCAGAAAAACTGTTTTTT.

Judged by abundance, this clone is large (0.1 to 1%). This chain connects TRBV7-9 to TRBJ1-2; TRBD1 matches at 8 bases. The CDR3 extends over 13 amino acids. Trimming took 9 bases from V and 3 from J; bases not matched to a gene: 6. Looked up from germline, CDR1 is SEHNR and CDR2 is FQNEAQ (reference sequence). CDR3 protein: CASNDRGDYGYTF. CDR3 nucleotide sequence: TGTGCCAGTAACGACAGGGGAGACTATGGCTACACCTTC.

The rearrangement links TRBV19 to TRBJ2-2, with TRBD2 identical over 9 bases. Germline-derived CDR1 and CDR2 are LNHDA and SQIVND (reference sequence). The CDR3 loop spans 14 amino acids. Unmatched junction bases numbered 7, after V lost 7 bases and J lost 7 bases. The CDR3 is CASMGGRAVGELFF. CDR3 DNA sequence: TGTGCCAGTATGGGCGGGAGGGCCGTCGGGGAGCTGTTTTTT.

Judged by abundance, this clone is medium-sized (0.01 to 0.1%). The chain is built from TRBV25-1 and TRBJ2-1; TRBD2 matches 7 bases. This CDR3 contains 14 residues. The germline V gene has CDR1 MGHDK and CDR2 SYGVNS. Losses at the gene ends were 5 bases for V and 9 bases for J; bases not matched to a gene: 10. CDR3 in DNA: TGTGCCAGCAGTCCAAGCGGGGTACTGCCTGAGCAGTTCTTC. Encoded protein: CASSPSGVLPEQFF.

The rearrangement uses TRBV11-2 and TRBJ1-2, with 9 nucleotides matching TRBD1. The CDR3 runs to 15 residues. Germline V CDR1 and CDR2: SGHAT, FQNNGV. After removal of 6 bases from V and 3 bases from J, the junction contained 8 bases not matched to a gene. CDR3 DNA sequence: TGTGCCAGCAGTTTGAGGACAGGGGTTCACTATGGCTACACCTTC. Amino acid sequence: CASSLRTGVHYGYTF.

The V and J genes are TRBV28 and TRBJ1-2; 8 bases line up with TRBD1. V was pared by 5 bases and J by 3 bases, with 5 bases of the junction left unmatched. CDR1 MDHEN and CDR2 SYDVKM come from the germline V gene. The CDR3 totals 14 residues. The CDR3 DNA follows: TGTGCCAGCAGTACAGGGGGATCGGACTATGGCTACACCTTC. Protein sequence: CASSTGGSDYGYTF.

By frequency in the sample, this clone is medium-sized. This chain uses TRBV10-3 with TRBJ1-1; 7 bases line up with TRBD1. This CDR3 is built from 15 residues. Germline CDR1 ENHRY, CDR2 SYGVKD. The junction had 11 bases not matched to a gene; V was cut back by 10 bases and J by 0 bases. CDR3 nucleotides: TGTGCCACCCGAGGACAGGAGACTATGAACACTGAAGCTTTCTTT. It specifies CATRGQETMNTEAFF.

The chain recombines TRBV10-3 with TRBJ2-1; D may be TRBD1 or TRBD2 (6 bases each). CDR1 ENHRY and CDR2 SYGVKD come from the germline V gene. The CDR3 loop spans 16 amino acids. V lost 0 bases, J lost 5 bases, and 14 bases lay in between. The DNA of the CDR3 is TGTGCCATCAGTGAGTCAGGGGGGCCGGGTGACAATGAGCAGTTCTTC. Its protein product is CAISESGGPGDNEQFF.

The rearrangement joins TRBV28 to TRBJ2-7, with D tentatively TRBD2 (5 bases). V lost 6 bases to trimming and J lost 3 bases, with 15 bases between them. This CDR3 comprises 14 residues. Per germline, CDR1 MDHEN and CDR2 SYDVKM. This chain's CDR3 is CASRAEGHGYEQYF. CDR3 bases: TGTGCCAGCAGAGCCGAGGGTCACGGCTACGAGCAGTACTTC.

The chain combines TRBV28 with TRBJ1-2; the D is unclear. The CDR3 is made up of 11 amino acids. Germline V gives CDR1 MDHEN, CDR2 SYDVKM. V shed 6 bases and J shed 4 bases, with 6 bases lying between them. The CDR3 spells CASRVSYGYTF. Here the CDR3 DNA reads TGTGCCAGCAGGGTGAGCTATGGCTACACCTTC.

Only a few counts were recorded for this clone. V and J are TRBV5-6 and TRBJ2-7; D may be TRBD1 or TRBD2 (5 bases each). Looked up from germline, CDR1 is SGHDT and CDR2 is YYEEEE. V was trimmed by 3 bases and J by 3 bases, leaving 10 bases between them. This CDR3 contains 13 residues. The chain's CDR3 is CASSWGTSYEQYF. CDR3 DNA: TGTGCCAGCAGCTGGGGGACGAGCTACGAGCAGTACTTC.

The sample holds a few counts of this clone. The chain couples TRBV6-6 to TRBJ1-5; no firm D call. This CDR3 has 15 amino acids. CDR1 MNHNY and CDR2 SVGAGI come from the germline V gene (reference sequence). The V and J ends lost 5 bases and 2 bases respectively, with 13 bases between them. CDR3 nucleotide sequence: TGTGCCAGCAGTCCCTCCAGGTTGGGCAATCAGCCCCAGCATTTT. The encoded protein is CASSPSRLGNQPQHF.